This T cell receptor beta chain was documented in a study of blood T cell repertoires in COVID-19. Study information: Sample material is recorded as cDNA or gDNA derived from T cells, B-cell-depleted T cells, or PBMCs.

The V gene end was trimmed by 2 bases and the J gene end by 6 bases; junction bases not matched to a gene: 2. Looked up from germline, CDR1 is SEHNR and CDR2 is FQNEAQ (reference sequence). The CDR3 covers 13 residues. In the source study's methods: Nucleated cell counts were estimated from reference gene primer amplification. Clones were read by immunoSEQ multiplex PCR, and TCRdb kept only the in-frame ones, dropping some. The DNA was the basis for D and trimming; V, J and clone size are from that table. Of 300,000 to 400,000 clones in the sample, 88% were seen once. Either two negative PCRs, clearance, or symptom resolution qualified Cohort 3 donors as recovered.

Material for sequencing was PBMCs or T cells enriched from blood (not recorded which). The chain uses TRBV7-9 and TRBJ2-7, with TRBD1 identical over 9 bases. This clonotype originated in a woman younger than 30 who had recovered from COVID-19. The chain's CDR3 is CASSLRTGVEQYF. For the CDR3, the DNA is TGTGCCAGCAGCTTAAGGACAGGGGTCGAGCAGTACTTC. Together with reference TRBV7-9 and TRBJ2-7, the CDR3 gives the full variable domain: DTGVSQNPRHKITKRGQNVTFRCDPISEHNRLYWYRQTLGQGPEFLTYFQNEAQLEKSRLLSDRFSAERPKGSFSTLEIQRTEQGDSAMYLCASSLRTGVEQYFGPGTRLTVT.